The 12 T cell receptor beta chains listed next were all sequenced from one sample in a study of T cell repertoires in cytomegalovirus infection. TCRdb reprocessed the reads with MiXCR, giving one entry per CDR3 protein. The sample holds under 130,000 distinct CDR3 sequences, roughly 41% seen once. Which antigens these TCRs recognize remains unknown. The sample was CD8+ T cells from cultured PBMCs, taken from culture after CMV antigen stimulation. These receptors originate from a human donor in good health (CMV status not recorded). Some clones in this sample may be carry-over from other donors' samples.

Details on this clonotype: Compared with germline, one end of the junction differs, possibly owing to a read error. CDR3 amino acids: CASSFARTDPYVYTF. The CDR3 nucleotides read TGTGCCAGCAGTTTCGCAAGGACAGATCCTTATGTCTACACCTTC. The V call is TRBV27, the J call TRBJ1-2; D perhaps matches TRBD1 (6 bases). The germline gives CDR1 MNHEY, CDR2 SMNVEV (reference sequence). The CDR3 length is 15 residues.

This clonotype was recorded at least ten times. J is TRBJ1-1 and V is TRBV7-9, with D possibly matching TRBD1 (5 bases). This CDR3 contains 13 residues. CDR1 and CDR2 (germline): SEHNR, FQNEAQ (reference sequence). With 4 bases removed from V and 9 bases from J, the gap between germline ends came to 15 bases. The CDR3 nucleotides read TGTGCCAGCAGCTCGGCGGGACGGGGAAAAGCTTTCTTT. Translation gives CASSSAGRGKAFF.

There are many counts of this clonotype. The rearrangement links TRBV7-2 to TRBJ2-1; 7 bases are shared with TRBD2. The ends lost 0 bases at V and 5 bases at J; junction bases unmatched: 10. Germline lookup yields CDR1 SGHTA and CDR2 FQGNSA. This CDR3 is 17 amino acids long. In DNA, the CDR3 is TGTGCCAGCAGCTTAGCTGGGGGGGTATCCTATCACAATGAGCAGTTCTTC. Protein: CASSLAGGVSYHNEQFF.

This clonotype appeared a single time. V usage is TRBV5-4 and J usage is TRBJ2-5, with 9 bases that match TRBD1. The CDR3 loop spans 16 amino acids. Germline V lookup: CDR1 SGHNT, CDR2 YYREEE (reference sequence). V dropped 4 bases and J dropped 5; count of bases not matched to a gene: 12. The CDR3 bases are TGTGCCAGCAGCGAGACCGGGACAGGGTTTGGCGAGACCCAGTACTTC. This sequence encodes CASSETGTGFGETQYF.

Ten or more counts support this clonotype. This rearrangement joins TRBV11-1 to TRBJ2-2; D is unresolved. The V and J ends lost 3 bases and 1 base respectively, with 0 bases between them. Germline loops: CDR1 SGHAT, CDR2 FQDESV (reference sequence). The CDR3 is 12 residues long. In DNA form, the CDR3 reads TGTGCCAGCAGCTTGAACACCGGGGAGCTGTTTTTT. It specifies CASSLNTGELFF.

This chain joins TRBV7-8 and TRBJ2-1; D might be TRBD1 (5 bases). Germline assignment: CDR1 SGHVS and CDR2 FQNEAQ. This CDR3 has 13 amino acids. V gave up 4 bases and J gave up 4 bases, with 8 bases separating them. This CDR3 reads CASSYDRYNEQFF. In nucleotides, the CDR3 is TGTGCCAGCAGCTATGACAGATACAATGAGCAGTTCTTC.

The table lists this clonotype with a few counts. The J gene is TRBJ1-6, the V gene TRBV7-6; weak D call: TRBD1 (6 bases). Germline-derived CDR1 and CDR2 are SGHVS and FNYEAQ. The CDR3 is 12 amino acids. The DNA for the CDR3 is TGTGCGAGCGGGGGGCTCGGTTCACCCCTCCACTTT. It codes for CASGGLGSPLHF.

The chain employs TRBV7-9 and TRBJ1-3; 8 bases are shared with TRBD1. J was trimmed by 4 bases and V by 6 bases; bases with no gene match: 8. In germline, CDR1 is SEHNR, CDR2 FQNEAQ (reference sequence). CDR3 length equals 15 residues. This chain's CDR3 is CASSPGQDPGNTIYF. CDR3 coding DNA: TGTGCCAGCAGTCCGGGACAGGACCCCGGAAACACCATATATTTT. The full variable domain, with the rest looked up from reference TRBV7-9 and TRBJ1-3, is DTGVSQNPRHKITKRGQNVTFRCDPISEHNRLYWYRQTLGQGPEFLTYFQNEAQLEKSRLLSDRFSAERPKGSFSTLEIQRTEQGDSAMYLCASSPGQDPGNTIYFGEGSWLTVV.

This clonotype was detected many times. The rearrangement links TRBV7-9 to TRBJ1-5, with D perhaps TRBD1 (5 bases). This CDR3 spans 16 amino acids. The V and J ends lost 2 bases and 3 bases respectively, with 14 bases between them. CDR1 and CDR2 (germline): SEHNR, FQNEAQ (reference sequence). The chain's CDR3 is CASSLSGQGFNQPQHF. CDR3 DNA sequence: TGTGCCAGCAGCTTATCCGGTCAGGGATTCAATCAGCCCCAGCATTTT.

The sample holds a few counts of this clonotype. V gene TRBV9 combines with J gene TRBJ2-3; 14 bases line up with TRBD2. V shed 3 bases and J 2 bases; nucleotides not matched to a gene: 8. The CDR3 sequence is 18 residues long. CDR1 SGDLS and CDR2 YYNGEE come from the germline V gene. For the CDR3, the DNA is TGTGCCAGCAGCGGGGGGACTAGCGGGGGATCATACACAGATACGCAGTATTTT. This encodes CASSGGTSGGSYTDTQYF. Drawing the rest from reference TRBV9 and TRBJ2-3, the complete variable domain is DSGVTQTPKHLITATGQRVTLRCSPRSGDLSVYWYQQSLDQGLQFLIQYYNGEERAKGNILERFSAQQFPDLHSELNLSSLELGDSALYFCASSGGTSGGSYTDTQYFGPGTRLTVL.

This clonotype was found a few times. This chain links TRBV7-3 with TRBJ2-2; D not certain. The CDR3 consists of 13 residues. With 5 bases removed from V and 1 base from J, the gap between germline ends came to 5 bases. Germline assignment: CDR1 SGHTA and CDR2 FQGTGA. The chain's CDR3 is CASSDVNTGELFF. DNA of the CDR3: TGTGCCAGCAGCGACGTGAACACCGGGGAGCTGTTTTTT.

CDR3 nucleotide sequence: TGTGCCAGCAAACGTGCCCGGGGGGCCTACGAGCAGTACTTC. Its translation is CASKRARGAYEQYF. V gene TRBV2 combines with J gene TRBJ2-7; 7 bases fit TRBD2. Germline CDR1 is SNHLY and CDR2 is FYNNEI. The CDR3 is made up of 14 amino acids. Trimming at V came to 7 bases and at J to 2 bases, leaving 8 bases not matched to a gene.